A selection of T cell receptor beta chains follows, all from one sample in a study of blood T cell repertoires in COVID-19. Sequenced by immunoSEQ multiplex PCR; TCRdb stores in-frame clones only, minus some. The sample has about 300,000 clones, around 85% seen once. Sequencing was carried out using PBMCs or T cells enriched from blood (not recorded which). The receptors come from a man younger than 45 who had recovered from COVID-19. CDR3s include the opening cysteine and the closing phenylalanine or tryptophan. The D gene is left open where the match is weak. Clone size is stated in some rows and not others, as once, few, many or a class when expanded.

D,J,V,size,CDR3,DNA
.,TRBJ2-2,TRBV7-8,.,CASSLGQGRVAGELFF,TGTGCCAGCAGCTTAGGACAGGGGAGGGTAGCCGGGGAGCTGTTTTTT
.,TRBJ2-3,TRBV7-9,once,CASSLFGQSWGTDTQYF,TGTGCCAGCAGCTTATTTGGGCAGTCTTGGGGCACAGATACGCAGTATTTT
.,TRBJ2-2,TRBV5-1,.,CASSLAAQANTGELFF,TGCGCCAGCAGCTTGGCCGCACAGGCGAACACCGGGGAGCTGTTTTTT
.,TRBJ2-7,TRBV11-3,few,CASSLGLWDEQYF,TGTGCCAGCAGCTTAGGACTTTGGGACGAGCAGTACTTC
.,TRBJ2-3,TRBV6-5,.,CASRGPGPAGDTQYF,TGTGCCAGCAGAGGACCGGGACCCGCGGGGGATACGCAGTATTTT
.,TRBJ2-6,TRBV21-1,.,CASSNPTGTGYTGANVLTF,TGTGCCAGCAGCAACCCCACCGGGACAGGGTATACTGGGGCCAACGTCCTGACTTTC
.,TRBJ2-5,TRBV10-3,.,CAISQNQETQYF,TGTGCCATCAGTCAGAATCAAGAGACCCAGTACTTC
TRBD2,TRBJ2-1,TRBV3-1/TRBV3-2,once,CATRGGAITNEQFF,TGTGCCACACGCGGGGGAGCTATTACAAATGAGCAGTTCTTC
.,TRBJ1-1,TRBV6-5,.,CASIPGDRTEAFF,TGTGCCAGCATACCAGGGGATCGCACTGAAGCTTTCTTT
TRBD2,TRBJ2-1,TRBV19,.,CASTEAGGLLSYNEQFF,TGTGCCAGTACTGAAGCGGGGGGGCTTCTGTCCTACAATGAGCAGTTCTTC
.,TRBJ2-3,TRBV5-1,once,CASSTDPSTDTQYF,TGCGCCAGCTCGACAGACCCAAGCACAGATACGCAGTATTTT
.,TRBJ1-2,TRBV19,.,CASSTDRYRYGYTF,TGTGCCAGTAGTACCGACAGATACCGCTATGGCTACACCTTC
TRBD2,TRBJ2-5,TRBV6-6,.,CASSSPGLAGETQYF,TGTGCCAGCAGTTCCCCGGGACTAGCTGGGGAGACCCAGTACTTC
.,TRBJ2-7,TRBV7-2,.,CASTYSELAYEQYF,TGTGCCAGCACCTATAGTGAGTTGGCCTACGAGCAGTACTTC
.,TRBJ1-2,TRBV9,.,CASSLVMQGGYGYTF,TGTGCCAGCAGCCTCGTCATGCAGGGCGGCTATGGCTACACCTTC
.,TRBJ1-1,TRBV18,.,CASSPISGRGTEAFF,TGTGCCAGCTCACCCATCTCGGGGAGAGGGACTGAAGCTTTCTTT
TRBD1,TRBJ2-5,TRBV4-3,.,CASSQGTGVETQYF,TGCGCCAGCAGCCAAGGGACAGGGGTGGAGACCCAGTACTTC
TRBD2,TRBJ2-7,TRBV5-1,.,CASNPTLGTSGGRSYEQYF,TGCGCCAGCAACCCCACTTTGGGGACTAGCGGGGGCCGCTCCTACGAGCAGTACTTC
.,TRBJ1-5,TRBV25-1,.,CASSTRTVFNQPQHF,TGTGCCAGCAGTACCCGGACAGTTTTCAATCAGCCCCAGCATTTT
TRBD2,TRBJ2-5,TRBV6-5,.,CASNPSGGSQETQYF,TGTGCCAGCAACCCAAGCGGGGGGAGCCAAGAGACCCAGTACTTC
.,TRBJ1-3,TRBV11-2,.,CASSLTGTGNTIYF,TGTGCCAGCAGCTTAACAGGCACTGGAAACACCATATATTTT
.,TRBJ2-3,TRBV20-1,.,CSALLQAQYF,TGCAGTGCCCTTTTACAAGCGCAGTATTTT
TRBD2,TRBJ2-7,TRBV6-5,.,CASRRTSGDEQYF,TGTGCCAGCAGGAGGACTAGCGGGGACGAGCAGTACTTC
.,TRBJ2-2,TRBV11-2,.,CASESGGGRFSGELFF,TGTGCCAGCGAATCCGGAGGGGGCAGATTCTCCGGGGAGCTGTTTTTT
.,TRBJ1-4,TRBV18,.,CASSPLVRKLFF,TGTGCCAGCTCACCACTGGTGCGGAAACTGTTTTTT
TRBD1,TRBJ1-2,TRBV3-1/TRBV3-2,.,CASTGTGGYGYTF,TGTGCCAGCACCGGGACAGGGGGCTATGGCTACACCTTC
TRBD2,TRBJ2-7,TRBV12-3/TRBV12-4,.,CASTNPREGEQYF,TGTGCCAGCACCAATCCCCGGGAGGGCGAGCAGTACTTC
.,TRBJ1-3,TRBV9,.,CASSVATGGNTIYF,TGTGCCAGCAGCGTAGCTACGGGGGGAAACACCATATATTTT
.,TRBJ2-2,TRBV30,.,CAWSVRGSGELFF,TGTGCCTGGAGTGTAAGGGGTTCCGGGGAGCTGTTTTTT
.,TRBJ1-1,TRBV7-9,.,CASSHLSLSANTEAFF,TGTGCCAGCAGCCATCTCTCACTTTCTGCGAACACTGAAGCTTTCTTT
.,TRBJ1-5,TRBV7-9,.,CASKPILDQPQHF,TGTGCCAGCAAGCCGATACTAGATCAGCCCCAGCATTTT
.,TRBJ1-2,TRBV6-6,.,CASSYSDGGNYGYTF,TGTGCCAGCAGTTACTCAGATGGGGGGAACTATGGCTACACCTTC
.,TRBJ2-7,TRBV6-5,.,CASSRTVVHEQYF,TGTGCCAGCAGTCGGACTGTAGTTCACGAGCAGTACTTC
.,TRBJ2-2,TRBV5-1,few,CASRTQGWSSAGELFF,TGCGCCAGCAGGACCCAGGGATGGTCGTCCGCCGGGGAGCTGTTTTTT
.,TRBJ1-1,TRBV5-4,.,CASSLAGGGTEAFF,TGTGCCAGCAGCTTGGCCGGGGGTGGGACTGAAGCTTTCTTT
.,TRBJ1-2,TRBV4-3,.,CASSQEASLYGYTF,TGCGCCAGCAGCCAAGAGGCTTCTCTCTATGGCTACACCTTC
.,TRBJ2-2,TRBV7-9,.,CASSPLGRTKLAGELFF,TGTGCCAGCAGCCCCCTCGGTCGAACCAAATTGGCCGGGGAGCTGTTTTTT
.,TRBJ1-5,TRBV7-9,.,CASSPSESFSNQPQHF,TGTGCCAGCAGCCCCTCGGAGTCGTTTAGCAATCAGCCCCAGCATTTT
TRBD1,TRBJ1-2,TRBV30,.,CAWSQGAKGYTF,TGTGCCTGGAGCCAGGGGGCGAAGGGCTACACCTTC
.,TRBJ2-5,TRBV4-1,.,CASSQGNTGSRETQYF,TGCGCCAGCAGCCAAGGCAACACAGGGTCCCGAGAGACCCAGTACTTC
.,TRBJ2-2,TRBV6-2/TRBV6-3,.,CASSYAGDTGELFF,TGTGCCAGCAGTTACGCAGGGGATACCGGGGAGCTGTTTTTT
.,TRBJ1-1,TRBV5-6,.,CASSSYWGGEAFF,TGTGCCAGCAGCTCCTATTGGGGAGGTGAAGCTTTCTTT
.,TRBJ1-1,TRBV18,.,CASSPPTSGVGEAFF,TGTGCCAGCTCACCACCTACGTCAGGGGTGGGTGAAGCTTTCTTT
.,TRBJ1-1,TRBV29-1,.,CSVDLTGTTEAFF,TGCAGCGTTGATCTGACAGGAACGACTGAAGCTTTCTTT
TRBD1,TRBJ2-7,TRBV18,few,CASSPVQGARDEQYF,TGTGCCAGCTCACCAGTGCAGGGGGCTAGAGACGAGCAGTACTTC
TRBD1,TRBJ1-2,TRBV19,.,CASSMGTAANYGYTF,TGTGCCAGTAGTATGGGGACAGCAGCTAACTATGGCTACACCTTC
.,TRBJ1-1,TRBV30,.,CAWSVLFGDMDTEAFF,TGTGCCTGGAGTGTACTATTTGGGGACATGGACACTGAAGCTTTCTTT
.,TRBJ1-3,TRBV15,.,CATSRQGTGNTIYF,TGTGCCACCAGCAGGCAGGGGACTGGAAACACCATATATTTT
.,TRBJ1-4,TRBV5-1,.,CASSLGETNEKLFF,TGCGCCAGCAGCCTGGGGGAGACTAATGAAAAACTGTTTTTT
.,TRBJ1-1,TRBV4-1,few,CASSRGLSEAFF,TGCGCCAGCAGCCGAGGACTGAGTGAAGCTTTCTTT
TRBD1,TRBJ1-1,TRBV7-9,.,CASSSPPRRDRRSTEAFF,TGTGCCAGCAGCTCCCCCCCGAGGCGGGACAGGCGATCCACTGAAGCTTTCTTT